The 19 T cell receptor beta chains given below trace back to one sample, sequenced in a study of a mutant IDH1 vaccine in newly diagnosed glioma. The time point was: baseline, week 1 (first vaccination visit). The treatment was: pre-vaccination baseline after standard-of-care therapy. The protocol was immunoSEQ multiplex PCR, while the TCRdb copy is restricted to in-frame clones and leaves out a portion. The sample holds about 34,000 clones, about three quarters seen once. Material: peripheral blood mononuclear cells (PBMCs), obtained from a glioma patient treated with radiotherapy, temozolomide or both. The receptors stem from a middle-aged man with glioma. Some clones in this sample may be carry-over from other donors' samples.

The rearrangement uses TRBV7-2 and TRBJ2-2, with a weak D call TRBD1 (6 bases). There are 13 residues in the CDR3. Germline V gene data show CDR1 as SGHTA and CDR2 as FQGNSA. V gave up 5 bases and J gave up 5 bases, with 9 bases separating them. The chain's CDR3 is CASSRGQTGELFF. The DNA for the CDR3 is TGTGCCAGCAGCCGGGGACAAACCGGGGAGCTGTTTTTT.

V usage is TRBV23-1 and J usage is TRBJ1-5, with D possibly being TRBD1 (5 bases). TRBV23-1 belongs to the ORF category, with a function that is uncertain. The CDR3 is made up of 17 amino acids. Deletions cut 2 bases from V and 6 bases from J, with 20 bases between. In nucleotides, the CDR3 is TGCGCCAGCAGTCAACCCGGCAGGGCTAAGCTCCGTCAGCCCCAGCATTTT. It specifies CASSQPGRAKLRQPQHF.

The chain carries TRBV5-1 and TRBJ2-2; possible D gene TRBD1, 5 bases. The CDR3 sequence is 15 residues long. The V end lost 2 bases, the J end lost 1 base, and 9 bases lay between the germline ends. Germline CDR1 and CDR2: SGHRS and YFSETQ. DNA for the CDR3: TGCGCCAGCAGCTTCGAAACAGGGAACACCGGGGAGCTGTTTTTT. It is translated as CASSFETGNTGELFF.

This clone is deemed medium-sized. The genes are TRBV10-1 and TRBJ1-5, with a tentative D call TRBD1 (6 bases). CDR1 and CDR2 from the germline V gene are WNHNN and SYGVQD (reference sequence). Trimming removed 6 bases at V and 0 bases at J, with 12 bases between. This CDR3 is built from 15 residues. CDR3 nucleotides: TGCGCCAGCAGGAGGACAGAACATAGCAATCAGCCCCAGCATTTT. It is translated as CASRRTEHSNQPQHF.

The chain joins TRBV7-9 to TRBJ1-2; 11 bases match TRBD1. Germline V lookup: CDR1 SEHNR, CDR2 FQNEAQ (reference sequence). Germline trimming cut 5 bases from V and 7 bases from J; bases unmatched to any gene: 21. The CDR3 loop spans 19 amino acids. The CDR3 sequence: CASSATWIRDRGRSIGYTF. CDR3 nucleotide sequence: TGTGCCAGCAGCGCCACGTGGATCCGGGACAGGGGGAGGAGCATTGGCTACACCTTC.

This chain uses TRBV7-9 with TRBJ2-1, with D unresolved. Germline lookup yields CDR1 SEHNR and CDR2 FQNEAQ (reference sequence). Trimming pared 5 bases from V and 6 bases from J, leaving 11 bases between. The length of the CDR3 is 13 residues. The CDR3 bases are TGTGCCAGCAGCCCTGAAGCGAGCAATGAGCAGTTCTTC. It codes for CASSPEASNEQFF. The variable domain in full, completed from reference TRBV7-9 and TRBJ2-1, reads DTGVSQNPRHKITKRGQNVTFRCDPISEHNRLYWYRQTLGQGPEFLTYFQNEAQLEKSRLLSDRFSAERPKGSFSTLEIQRTEQGDSAMYLCASSPEASNEQFFGPGTRLTVL.

This clone was picked up a small number of times. This chain joins TRBV27 and TRBJ1-5, with 7 positions matching TRBD1. Germline V gene sequence: CDR1 MNHEY, CDR2 SMNVEV (reference sequence). This CDR3 region has 14 residues. V lost 4 bases, J lost 6 bases, and 6 bases stayed unmatched. DNA for the CDR3: TGTGCCAGCAGTTGGACAGGTGCCGGTCAGCCCCAGCATTTT. Residues: CASSWTGAGQPQHF.

This CDR3 is CASSTTGSEAFF. The CDR3 DNA sequence: TGTGCCAGCAGCACCACAGGGTCTGAAGCTTTCTTT. The J gene is TRBJ1-1, the V gene TRBV6-5; TRBD1 might be the D (6 bases). Germline loops: CDR1 MNHEY, CDR2 SVGAGI. This CDR3 region has 12 residues. V lost 6 bases, J lost 6 bases, and 11 bases lay in between.

V and J are TRBV6-5 and TRBJ2-1; D possibly corresponds to TRBD1 (7 bases). The germline CDR1 and CDR2 sequences are MNHEY and SVGAGI. The CDR3 covers 15 residues. Trimming took off 6 bases at V and 6 bases at J, with 18 bases between the two ends. This chain's CDR3 is CASSPGAGGINEQFF. The DNA for the CDR3 is TGTGCCAGCAGCCCGGGAGCAGGGGGAATCAATGAGCAGTTCTTC.

This chain's CDR3 is CATSRVAGDAEAFF. The CDR3 DNA is TGTGCCACCAGCAGAGTTGCAGGGGACGCTGAAGCTTTCTTT. The chain employs TRBV15 and TRBJ1-1; D possibly corresponds to TRBD1 (6 bases). Germline V lookup: CDR1 LNHNV, CDR2 YYDKDF (reference sequence). V lost 1 base and J 6 bases, leaving 12 bases between the germline ends. The CDR3 is 14 residues long.

The V gene is TRBV2, the J gene TRBJ1-6, with D possibly TRBD1 on 5 matching bases. The CDR3 is made up of 15 amino acids. The V and J ends lost 2 bases and 5 bases respectively, with 10 bases between them. Germline-derived CDR1 and CDR2 are SNHLY and FYNNEI. CDR3 in amino acids: CASSEREGNNSPLHF. Here the CDR3 DNA reads TGTGCCAGCAGTGAAAGAGAGGGGAATAATTCACCCCTCCACTTT.

This sequence joins TRBV11-3 and TRBJ2-5, with D unclear. The CDR3 length is 13 residues. Germline values: CDR1 SGHNT, CDR2 YENEEA. The V end was cut by 1 base, the J end by 3 bases, with 6 bases between. CDR3 amino acids: CASSLGEKETQYF. CDR3 nucleotide sequence: TGTGCCAGCAGCTTAGGGGAAAAAGAGACCCAGTACTTC. Variable domain in full (rest from reference TRBV11-3 and TRBJ2-5): EAGVVQSPRYKIIEKKQPVAFWCNPISGHNTLYWYLQNLGQGPELLIRYENEEAVDDSQLPKDRFSAERLKGVDSTLKIQPAELGDSAVYLCASSLGEKETQYFGPGTRLLVL.

This clone was counted a single time. The rearrangement uses TRBV29-1 and TRBJ2-1; 9 nucleotides align to TRBD1. V was pared by 4 bases and J by 8 bases, with 6 bases of the junction left unmatched. This CDR3 region has 13 residues. Germline CDR1 is SQVTM and CDR2 is ANQGSEA. Written as DNA, the CDR3 is TGCAGCGTTGCCACAGGGGGCGCGGATGAGCAGTTCTTC. The encoded protein is CSVATGGADEQFF.

In its sample, this clone was seen once. The genes are TRBV7-8 and TRBJ2-5, with 11 bases aligning to TRBD2. CDR1 and CDR2 from the germline V gene are SGHVS and FQNEAQ. The junction had 6 bases not matched to a gene; V was cut back by 4 bases and J by 2 bases. The CDR3 extends over 16 amino acids. Here the CDR3 reads CASSSSRLAGQETQYF. The CDR3 DNA reads TGTGCCAGCAGCTCCTCTCGACTAGCGGGACAAGAGACCCAGTACTTC.

V and J are TRBV27 and TRBJ1-5; no firm D call. The CDR3 has 14 residues. Germline assignment: CDR1 MNHEY and CDR2 SMNVEV (reference sequence). Trimming cost V 5 bases and J 2 bases, with 10 bases left between them. CDR3 region: CASSLRRGNQPQHF. As DNA, the CDR3 is TGTGCCAGCAGTCTCCGACGGGGCAATCAGCCCCAGCATTTT.

The genes are TRBV4-3 and TRBJ2-2, with D unclear. V was shortened by 2 bases and J by 5 bases, with 18 bases between the two germline ends. This CDR3 is built from 17 residues. Germline V gives CDR1 LGHNA, CDR2 YSLEER. The CDR3 loop reads CASSQSLVDSGTGELFF. CDR3 DNA: TGCGCCAGCAGCCAATCTTTAGTAGACTCTGGGACCGGGGAGCTGTTTTTT.

V usage is TRBV5-1 and J usage is TRBJ2-7; no clear D. Between the trimmed V and J ends, which lost 0 bases and 3 bases, there was a span of 10 bases. This CDR3 contains 14 residues. Germline assignment: CDR1 SGHRS and CDR2 YFSETQ. The CDR3 nucleotides read TGCGCCAGCAGCTTGGAAGGCAGGTACTACGAGCAGTACTTC. It yields the protein CASSLEGRYYEQYF.

The chain links TRBV2 to TRBJ2-3; a weak D match, TRBD2 (5 bases). V was shortened by 5 bases and J by 2 bases, with 8 bases between the two germline ends. The CDR3 runs 13 residues. From germline, CDR1 is SNHLY and CDR2 FYNNEI. The CDR3 spells CASSRGTTDTQYF. Here the CDR3 DNA reads TGTGCCAGCAGTCGGGGTACCACAGATACGCAGTATTTT.

This chain joins TRBV5-1 and TRBJ2-1; D possibly corresponds to TRBD1 (5 bases). Germline V lookup: CDR1 SGHRS, CDR2 YFSETQ. V was cut by 4 bases and J by 3 bases, with 11 bases left in between. The CDR3 extends over 14 amino acids. CDR3 in amino acids: CASSVGQGYNEQFF. CDR3 DNA: TGCGCCAGCAGCGTCGGACAAGGCTACAATGAGCAGTTCTTC.